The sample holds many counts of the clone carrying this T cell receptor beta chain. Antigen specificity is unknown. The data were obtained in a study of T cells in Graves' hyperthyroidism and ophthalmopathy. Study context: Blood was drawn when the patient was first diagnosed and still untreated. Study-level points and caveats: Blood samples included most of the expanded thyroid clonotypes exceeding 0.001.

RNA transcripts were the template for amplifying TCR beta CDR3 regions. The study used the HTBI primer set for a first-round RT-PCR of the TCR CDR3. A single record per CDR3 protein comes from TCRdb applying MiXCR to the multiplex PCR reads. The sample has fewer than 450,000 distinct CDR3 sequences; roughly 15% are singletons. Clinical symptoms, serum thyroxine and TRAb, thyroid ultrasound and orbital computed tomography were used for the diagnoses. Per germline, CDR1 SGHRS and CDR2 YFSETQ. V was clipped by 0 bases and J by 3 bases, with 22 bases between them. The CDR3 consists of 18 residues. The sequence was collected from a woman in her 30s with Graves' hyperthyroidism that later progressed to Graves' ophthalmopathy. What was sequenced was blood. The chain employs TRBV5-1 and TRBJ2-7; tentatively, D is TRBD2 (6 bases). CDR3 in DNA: TGCGCCAGCAGCTTGGTCGGCGCTAGTTGGGGAGGTGGCTACGAGCAGTACTTC. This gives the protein CASSLVGASWGGGYEQYF. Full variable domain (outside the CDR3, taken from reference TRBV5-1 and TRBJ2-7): KAGVTQTPRYLIKTRGQQVTLSCSPISGHRSVSWYQQTPGQGLQFLFEYFSETQRNKGNFPGRFSGRQFSNSRSEMNVSTLELGDSALYLCASSLVGASWGGGYEQYFGPGTRLTVT.